This paragraph reports one TCR beta chain. The antigen remains undetermined. Trimming took 6 bases from V and 2 from J; bases not matched to a gene: 6. Germline V gene sequence: CDR1 SEHNR, CDR2 FQNEAQ (reference sequence). The CDR3 loop spans 14 amino acids. TCR beta CDR3 regions were amplified from RNA. The TCR CDR3 first-round RT-PCR relied on the HTBI primer set. TCRdb reprocessed the multiplex PCR reads via MiXCR and lists one record per CDR3 protein. The sample carries hundreds of thousands of distinct CDR3 sequences, roughly 37% recorded once. These data are taken from a study of T cells in Graves' hyperthyroidism and ophthalmopathy. Study-level points and caveats: It was a median about seven months before onset that the model predicted ophthalmopathy. A model of 13 V-J pairs discriminated ophthalmopathy from stable hyperthyroidism.

Exclusion of a patient resulted from uncontrolled infection, other autoimmune disease, pregnancy or lactation. On the basis of clinical symptoms, serum thyroxine and TRAb, thyroid ultrasound and orbital computed tomography, diagnoses were made. The origin of this receptor is a man in his late teens or twenties with Graves' hyperthyroidism. The rearrangement joins TRBV7-9 to TRBJ1-2; 7 bases line up with TRBD1. Sequencing was done on a sample of blood. Here the CDR3 DNA reads TGTGCCAGCAGTCTTCAGGGACAGAACTATGGCTACACCTTC. The encoded protein is CASSLQGQNYGYTF.